This TCR beta chain came from a study of Tregs in tolerant kidney transplant recipients (dated by TCRdb to between 2017 and 2020). Background on the whole study: TCRbeta sequencing was used in the study to identify donor-specific regulatory T cells before combined kidney and bone marrow transplantation, and the identified cells were then tracked after transplant. In a few healthy controls, several methods of expanding Tregs specific for an allogeneic donor were compared by TCRbeta repertoire sequencing. General conclusions and limits of the study: The most biologically relevant and donor-specific TCRbeta repertoire appeared to be identified by expanding Tregs with activated donor B cells. Biological reproducibility was not directly addressed, though technical replication error appeared minimal. The study was limited by small patient numbers, and the findings need validation in larger populations and under other immunosuppression protocols.

Genomic DNA was extracted from sorted cells with the QIAGEN DNeasy Blood and Tissue Kit for TCRbeta CDR3 sequencing. High-throughput TCRbeta CDR3 sequencing, which included PCR amplification with bias correction and internal controls, was done commercially through immunoSEQ. The source study handled its data this way. Unique productive TCRbeta sequences were defined by CDR3 nucleotide sequence where primers matched, and otherwise by CDR3 amino acid sequence together with Vbeta and Jbeta genes. To correct sorting error, sequences shared between sorted populations at a frequency ratio of 2:1 or less were removed; the rest were assigned to the higher population. Sequences were defined as donor-reactive when expanded at least 5-fold in CFSE-low cells versus unstimulated cells and present at a frequency of at least 0.01% in CFSE-low cells. Repertoire divergence was quantified by Jensen-Shannon divergence calculated from the top 100 TCRbeta sequences ranked by frequency. For samples with multiple sequencing runs, sorting error was corrected in each run separately before the runs were combined. TCRdb took over this immuneACCESS table, retaining in-frame rearrangements with V and J assigned. Such tables are incomplete; in checked studies, under half of the missing clones stem from an unresolved V gene, and the remainder is unexplained. V and J calls and clone size are given by that table; D and trimming were obtained from the DNA. The sample table shows about 240,000 clones, and more than 65% are seen once. Jointly, the top ten make up under 0.65% of the sample.

From the cysteine through the phenylalanine, the CDR3 covers 14 amino acids. Solely the CDR3 DNA is kept, with 42 bases framed from the first base. Trimming takes 5 bases off V and 5 bases off J; junction bases not matched to a gene: 8. CDR1 is given as LNHDA and CDR2 as SQIVND, both from the germline V gene (reference sequence). A note on this clone: Its antigen specificity is not known. No qualities accompany the bases; no much larger clone lies one base away.

Thawed PBMCs were FACS-sorted into unstimulated Tregs (CD4+CD25+CD127-), CD4+ non-Tregs (CD4+CD25-), CD4 cells and CD8 cells. Healthy control blood came either as purchased buffy coats or from healthy volunteers. Healthy control blood was separated into PBMCs by Ficoll density gradient and cryopreserved, and patient PBMCs were collected both before and after transplant. Recombination linked TRBV19 to TRBJ1-1; the central 7 bases match TRBD1. This receptor was obtained from a human donor in good health. The sample comprised CD4+ T cells from blood. The CDR3 region reads CASSSGQTTTEAFF. The sequence in DNA is TGTGCCAGTAGTTCGGGACAGACGACGACTGAAGCTTTCTTT.